A selection of T cell receptor beta chains follows, all from one sample in a study of early stage breast cancer tumors. The protocol was immunoSEQ multiplex PCR, while the TCRdb copy is restricted to in-frame clones and leaves out a portion. This sample has around 40,000 clones, with 70% to 80% found just once. The sample comprised blood. These receptors were collected from a person between 55 and 70 years old with breast cancer. Each CDR3 is given with its conserved first and last residue. Each record gives: CDR3 protein, CDR3 DNA, V gene, D gene, clone size, J gene. A D gene is named only where the DNA matches it firmly. A row's size may be missing; if present it is once, few, many or a size class.

CDR3 protein: CASSIQGGIGTDTQYF
CDR3 DNA: TGTGCCAGTAGTATACAGGGTGGAATAGGGACAGATACGCAGTATTTT
V gene: TRBV19
D gene: NA
clone size: NA
J gene: TRBJ2-3

CDR3 protein: CASSPYYSQDSFYEQYF
CDR3 DNA: TGTGCCAGCAGCCCGTATTACTCACAGGACTCATTCTACGAGCAGTACTTC
V gene: TRBV11-2
D gene: NA
clone size: NA
J gene: TRBJ2-7

CDR3 protein: CASSFWGRGDTIYF
CDR3 DNA: TGTGCCAGCAGCTTCTGGGGGCGCGGAGACACCATATATTTT
V gene: TRBV5-6
D gene: NA
clone size: few
J gene: TRBJ1-3

CDR3 protein: CASSSLTSGRYNEQYF
CDR3 DNA: TGTGCCAGCAGTTCCTTGACTAGCGGGAGATACAACGAGCAGTACTTC
V gene: TRBV27
D gene: TRBD2
clone size: NA
J gene: TRBJ2-7

CDR3 protein: CASSLSGLPYEQYF
CDR3 DNA: TGTGCCAGCAGTTTATCAGGGCTGCCCTACGAGCAGTACTTC
V gene: TRBV27
D gene: NA
clone size: NA
J gene: TRBJ2-7

CDR3 protein: CASSSDRGTYNSPLHF
CDR3 DNA: TGTGCCAGCAGCTCAGACAGGGGTACCTATAATTCACCCCTCCACTTT
V gene: TRBV7-9
D gene: TRBD1
clone size: NA
J gene: TRBJ1-6

CDR3 protein: CASSGSGTGGTEAFF
CDR3 DNA: TGCGCCAGCAGCGGATCCGGGACAGGGGGGACTGAAGCTTTCTTT
V gene: TRBV5-1
D gene: TRBD1
clone size: NA
J gene: TRBJ1-1

CDR3 protein: CATHRQAASGANVLTF
CDR3 DNA: TGTGCCACGCACCGACAGGCGGCCTCTGGGGCCAACGTCCTGACTTTC
V gene: TRBV28
D gene: NA
clone size: few
J gene: TRBJ2-6

CDR3 protein: CASSLDLLGGKLFF
CDR3 DNA: TGCGCCAGCAGCTTGGATTTGCTGGGGGGGAAACTGTTTTTT
V gene: TRBV5-1
D gene: NA
clone size: NA
J gene: TRBJ1-4

CDR3 protein: CASTLRGGYTEAFF
CDR3 DNA: TGTGCCAGCACCTTACGGGGAGGTTACACTGAAGCTTTCTTT
V gene: TRBV27
D gene: NA
clone size: NA
J gene: TRBJ1-1